This TCR beta chain was recovered during a study of PD-1 blockade in classical Hodgkin lymphoma. Regarding time point: cycle 4 day 1 (C4D1), after more than five weeks of nivolumab. Each patient experienced a relapse that followed autologous stem cell transplantation, and brentuximab vedotin exposure varied. Whole-study findings and limits: Patients starting nivolumab less than 1 year after ASCT had lower diversity and were excluded from later analyses. TCR diversity in CD4+, not CD8+, cells rose significantly by C4D1.

With respect to this clone: Its specificity is not known.

This CDR3 spans 14 amino acids. Germline-derived CDR1 and CDR2 are SEHNR and FQNEAQ (reference sequence). Trimming shortened V by 0 bases and J by 4 bases, and 7 bases separated the two germline ends. TCRdb's table, derived via immunoSEQ multiplex PCR, lists solely in-frame clones and lacks some. The data show some 90,000 clones, with around 80% seen just once and roughly 10% held by the top ten. The gene calls are TRBV7-9 and TRBJ2-1, with D perhaps matching TRBD2 (6 bases). The source is a human donor with classical Hodgkin lymphoma. This sample comprised peripheral blood mononuclear cells (PBMCs), obtained before the fourth cycle of nivolumab. CDR3 sequence (DNA): TGTGCCAGCAGCTTAGCGCGGGGATACAATGAGCAGTTCTTC. Translation: CASSLARGYNEQFF.